The present T cell receptor beta chain was sequenced within a study of cytomegalovirus exposure and HLA in healthy donors. On this clone itself: The antigen is undetermined.

This CDR3 contains 16 residues. CDR1 MGHRA and CDR2 YSYEKL come from the germline V gene. V lost 3 bases, J lost 4 bases, and 10 bases stayed unmatched. Regarding the study as a whole: Accounts indicate the classifier identified cytomegalovirus status with strong specificity and sensitivity. A missense DCLRE1C variant was associated with V- and J-gene trimming of TCR beta chains in a later analysis, and an independent cohort replicated the association. The listing of roughly 160 TCR beta chains classed them as cytomegalovirus-associated. HLA restriction was apparent for most CMV-associated TCR beta chains in a later analysis.

The PCR made use of 60 Vbeta and 13 Jbeta primers. The table came from immunoSEQ multiplex PCR; TCRdb's copy has only in-frame clones and leaves some out. The sample comprises fewer than 200,000 clones, around 79% of which are singletons, and 0.69% rests with the top ten. Sequenced material: PBMCs. The V call is TRBV4-1, the J call TRBJ2-3, with TRBD2 identical over 7 bases. The clonotype originates from a woman in her thirties or forties in good health and CMV-seronegative. CDR3 sequence reads: CASSQVLAWGPDTQYF. CDR3 DNA: TGCGCCAGCAGCCAGGTACTAGCGTGGGGCCCAGATACGCAGTATTTT.